This T cell receptor beta chain was captured in a study of OX40 agonist ivuxolimab in advanced cancers. For the study at large: The mean age was roughly 60 years, ranging from about 23 to 79, with around four fifths of participants male.

This table comes from immunoSEQ multiplex PCR, and its TCRdb copy is limited to in-frame clones, with some not included. The sample holds about 90,000 clones, around 90% seen once. With respect to this clone: No antigen is known for it.

Findings and limits, study-wide: Which antigen the expanded peripheral T cells recognized is unknown.

Germline CDR1 and CDR2: SNHLY and FYNNEI. J lost 1 base, V lost 3 bases, and 2 bases had no gene match. The CDR3 extends over 15 amino acids. The sequence was collected from an adult with an advanced solid tumor such as melanoma, head and neck, liver or kidney cancer. The chain carries TRBV2 and TRBJ2-3; 9 bases match TRBD2. The sample here was CD4+ or CD8+ T cells sorted from blood, taken in a trial of the OX40 agonist ivuxolimab. In DNA, the CDR3 is TGTGCCAGCAGTGACCGGACTAGCGGCACAGATACGCAGTATTTT. It codes for CASSDRTSGTDTQYF.